This T cell receptor beta chain was found in a study of regulatory T cells in long-lasting Graves disease. Germline CDR1 SGHRS, CDR2 YFSETQ. This CDR3 region has 15 residues. V lost 3 bases, J lost 3 bases, and 16 bases lay in between. The time point was: newly diagnosed GD, antithyroid drugs for less than 3 months. The authors made the TCR library using RNA they extracted from PBMCs. EDTA tubes held 8 to 10 milliliters of peripheral blood from each patient. This clonotype was observed at least ten times. Arm-PCR of CDR3 regions and iRepertoire HTBI primers were the basis on which TCR beta libraries were built. Original processing methods: Across all samples, approximately 68 TRBV segments and more than 11 TRBJ segments were identified. TCRdb reanalysed the multiplex PCR reads using MiXCR and keeps one entry per CDR3 protein. The V and J calls here are based on TCRdb, not the publication. This table holds 500,000 or so distinct CDR3 sequences, 15% to 20% found once.

A further study also used this sample, focusing on T cells in Graves' hyperthyroidism and ophthalmopathy.

The chain has TRBV5-1 and TRBJ2-7; D is possibly TRBD1 (7 bases). Sequencing was performed on peripheral blood mononuclear cells (PBMCs), taken at new diagnosis, from a patient treated with antithyroid drugs. The clonotype originates from a middle-aged man with Graves disease. CDR3 in DNA: TGCGCCAGCAGCTGGACGGGGGACAGTTACTACGAGCAGTACTTC. Translating gives CASSWTGDSYYEQYF.